The entry below gives a single TCR beta chain sequence along with its context. Authors' methods: The authors estimated nucleated cell counts from reference gene primer amplification. TCRdb keeps only in-frame clones here, not all; method: immunoSEQ multiplex PCR. D and trimming come from the DNA, and the V and J calls and clone size come from that table. The table shows over 60,000 clones, with roughly 86% occurring only once. This entry comes from a study of blood T cell repertoires in COVID-19. In the study overall: Researchers got acute and convalescent COVID-19 samples from the United States, Italy and Spain. In each case, the material was cDNA or gDNA derived from T cells, B-cell-depleted T cells, or PBMCs.

V was trimmed by 0 bases and J by 5 bases, leaving 10 bases between them. The CDR3 is 15 amino acids. CDR1 is SGHNT and CDR2 is YENEEA in the germline V gene. The rearrangement uses TRBV11-3 and TRBJ2-2; D is ambiguous. The source material was peripheral blood. This TCR was recovered from a woman in her fifties or sixties with acute or convalescent COVID-19. The CDR3 reads CASSLDFGQTGELFF. The CDR3, as DNA: TGTGCCAGCAGCTTAGATTTTGGGCAAACCGGGGAGCTGTTTTTT.